These 7 T cell receptor beta chains were all obtained from the same sample, sequenced in a study of human T cells and chemical hapten exposure. Sample time point: pre-sensitization, week 0. Treatment of the sample: therapeutic diphenylcyclopropenone sensitization with weekly scalp DPC. TCRdb reprocessed the RACE reads with MiXCR, giving one entry per CDR3 protein. The table shows more than 75,000 distinct CDR3 sequences, with nearly 10% occurring only once. The material sequenced was whole blood, taken in connection with sensitization to the hapten diphenylcyclopropenone (DPC). The receptors derive from a woman in her thirties or forties with alopecia areata. Some clones in this sample may be carry-over from other donors' samples.

This clonotype was observed at least ten times. The chain joins TRBV6-2 or TRBV6-3 to TRBJ2-1; tentatively, D is TRBD2 (7 bases). Trimming took off 2 bases at V and 4 bases at J, with 18 bases between the two ends. The CDR3 sequence is 17 residues long. CDR1 and CDR2 (germline): MNHEY, SVGEGT. CDR3 in DNA: TGTGCCAGCAGTTACGGCCTGACGGGGGGCCCTTACAATGAGCAGTTCTTC. This encodes CASSYGLTGGPYNEQFF.

This clonotype showed up just a few times. The rearrangement links TRBV5-1 to TRBJ2-5; D might be TRBD1 (6 bases). The CDR3 length is 14 residues. V was clipped by 6 bases and J by 2 bases, with 14 bases between them. CDR1 is SGHRS, CDR2 YFSETQ, per germline. CDR3 sequence: CASNRRGLQETQYF. The CDR3, as DNA: TGCGCCAGCAACCGAAGGGGGTTACAAGAGACCCAGTACTTC.

The V and J genes are TRBV29-1 and TRBJ1-2, with 9 bases lining up with TRBD1. V lost 8 bases and J lost 7; bases outside the gene matches: 11. Looked up from germline, CDR1 is SQVTM and CDR2 is ANQGSEA. CDR3 length equals 13 residues. Here the CDR3 DNA reads TGCAGCATCCCGGGACAGGGCATTTCTGGCTACACCTTC. Encoded protein: CSIPGQGISGYTF.

This clonotype was seen ten or more times. The chain uses TRBV7-6 and TRBJ2-1, with TRBD2 matching 9 bases. V lost 4 bases to trimming and J lost 4 bases; unmatched junction nucleotides: 11. There are 17 residues in the CDR3. CDR1 and CDR2 from the germline V gene are SGHVS and FNYEAQ. CDR3 nucleotides: TGTGCCAGCAGCTCCGGGACTAGCCGAGATCCTTACAATGAGCAGTTCTTC. Its protein is CASSSGTSRDPYNEQFF.

There are a few counts of this clonotype. This chain joins TRBV12-3 or TRBV12-4 and TRBJ1-2; D unresolved. Between the trimmed V and J ends, which lost 3 bases and 6 bases, there was a span of 11 bases. This CDR3 region has 13 residues. The CDR3 reads CASSFGARHGYTF. The CDR3 DNA follows: TGTGCCAGCAGTTTTGGAGCTCGCCATGGCTACACCTTC.

The chain has TRBV20-1 and TRBJ1-6, with D unclear. There are 15 residues in the CDR3. The germline V and J ends were trimmed by 3 bases and 11 bases, with 20 bases remaining between them. Germline loops: CDR1 DFQATT, CDR2 SNEGSKA (reference sequence). In nucleotides, the CDR3 is TGCAGTGCTAGTGGCGCCGCGAGTCTCTGGGCACCCCTCCACTTT. It specifies CSASGAASLWAPLHF.

This clonotype has more than one count but fewer than ten. This chain links TRBV3-1 with TRBJ2-5; 9 nucleotides line up with TRBD1. The V and J ends lost 3 bases and 4 bases, in that order; junction bases with no gene match: 3. The length of the CDR3 is 14 residues. Germline assignment: CDR1 LGHDT and CDR2 YNNKEL (reference sequence). The CDR3 nucleotides are TGTGCCAGCAGCCATCGACAGGGGGGAGAGACCCAGTACTTC. The encoded protein is CASSHRQGGETQYF.